One sample yielded the 30 T cell receptor beta chains listed below, sequenced in a study of CD8+ T cells in alopecia areata. Sequencing relied on a cDNA template that was reverse transcribed from extracted RNA. The table came from immunoSEQ multiplex PCR; TCRdb's copy has only in-frame clones and leaves some out. The data contain about 140,000 clones, about two thirds of them singletons. The source material was CD8+ T cells sorted from blood. The receptors derive from a human donor in good health.

The table lists this clone with a count of one. The V gene is TRBV29-1, the J gene TRBJ1-2; D is ambiguous. The CDR3 sequence is 10 residues long. In germline, CDR1 is SQVTM, CDR2 ANQGSEA. Trimming removed 5 bases from V and 4 bases from J, with 5 bases in between. CDR3 sequence (DNA): TGCAGCGTTCACAGCTATGGCTACACCTTC. This translates into CSVHSYGYTF. Based on the CDR3 plus reference TRBV29-1 and TRBJ1-2, the full variable domain is SAVISQKPSRDICQRGTSLTIQCQVDSQVTMMFWYRQQPGQSLTLIATANQGSEATYESGFVIDKFPISRPNLTFSTLTVSNMSPEDSSIYLCSVHSYGYTFGSGTRLTVV.

This clone was counted only a few times. V and J are TRBV30 and TRBJ1-1; TRBD1 matches at 7 bases. CDR1 and CDR2 (germline): GTSNPN, SVGIG (reference sequence). The CDR3 contains 15 residues. V shed 3 bases, J shed 1 base, and the junction held 8 bases outside the gene matches. Written as DNA, the CDR3 is TGTGCCTGGAGGGCCCCGACAGGGAGGAACACTGAAGCTTTCTTT. Translating gives CAWRAPTGRNTEAFF.

There are a few counts of this clone. V and J are TRBV28 and TRBJ2-5, with D tentatively TRBD2 (6 bases). CDR1 and CDR2 from the germline V gene are MDHEN and SYDVKM. V was cut by 5 bases and J by 4 bases, with 11 bases left in between. This CDR3 contains 13 residues. As DNA, the CDR3 is TGTGCCAGCAGTGGGCAGGGAGGAGAGACCCAGTACTTC. Its translation: CASSGQGGETQYF.

The V and J genes are TRBV29-1 and TRBJ1-2, with TRBD1 as a possible D gene (5 bases). V gave up 5 bases and J gave up 5 bases, with 12 bases separating them. The CDR3 sequence is 12 residues long. CDR1 is SQVTM and CDR2 is ANQGSEA in the germline V gene. The CDR3 sequence is CSVWTLKYGYTF. Written as DNA, the CDR3 is TGCAGCGTTTGGACACTCAAATATGGCTACACCTTC.

The chain has TRBV4-1 and TRBJ2-1; D call uncertain. The CDR3 has 14 amino acids. The germline V gene encodes CDR1 MGHRA and CDR2 YSYEKL. V was cut by 0 bases and J by 6 bases, with 9 bases left in between. CDR3 DNA sequence: TGCGCCAGCAGCCAAGATAGCCCGTCCAATGAGCAGTTCTTC. This gives the protein CASSQDSPSNEQFF.

J is TRBJ2-1 and V is TRBV7-8; 12 positions match TRBD2. Germline values: CDR1 SGHVS, CDR2 FQNEAQ. V gave up 2 bases and J gave up 1 base; unmatched junction bases: 6. The CDR3 sequence is 18 residues long. The CDR3 DNA is TGTGCCAGCAGCTTATCGAGGACTAGCGGGGCATCCTACAATGAGCAGTTCTTC. This gives the protein CASSLSRTSGASYNEQFF.

The rearrangement uses TRBV7-9 and TRBJ2-1; the D gene is possibly TRBD2 (5 bases). The CDR3 length is 15 residues. V lost 2 bases and J 4 bases, leaving 12 bases between the germline ends. Germline V gene sequence: CDR1 SEHNR, CDR2 FQNEAQ (reference sequence). For the CDR3, the DNA is TGTGCCAGCAGCTTAATGCCTAGCACATACAATGAGCAGTTCTTC. Amino acids: CASSLMPSTYNEQFF.

The chain combines TRBV5-1 with TRBJ2-1, with D unresolved. Germline V gene data show CDR1 as SGHRS and CDR2 as YFSETQ. The CDR3 is made up of 14 amino acids. V was clipped by 4 bases and J by 8 bases, with 16 bases between them. The CDR3 sequence: CASSNNGRGDEQFF. The DNA for the CDR3 is TGCGCCAGCAGCAACAATGGGCGTGGGGATGAGCAGTTCTTC.

In its sample, this clone was seen a few times. This chain connects TRBV4-1 to TRBJ2-5; the match to TRBD1 covers 7 bases. J lost 1 base, V lost 1 base, and 3 bases had no gene match. The CDR3 is 15 residues long. The V gene's germline CDR1 is MGHRA and CDR2 YSYEKL. The CDR3 DNA reads as TGCGCCAGCAGCCAAGGGACAGGAAGCCAAGAGACCCAGTACTTC. Its protein is CASSQGTGSQETQYF.

This clone was detected a few times. The chain is built from TRBV29-1 and TRBJ2-2, with 9 nucleotides matching TRBD1. This CDR3 comprises 16 residues. V shed 5 bases, J shed 1 base, and the junction held 8 bases outside the gene matches. Germline V gene sequence: CDR1 SQVTM, CDR2 ANQGSEA. CDR3 residues: CSVRSSGQGNTGELFF. The CDR3 DNA is TGCAGCGTTCGGTCGTCGGGACAGGGGAACACCGGGGAGCTGTTTTTT.

The chain couples TRBV28 to TRBJ1-5; 8 bases are a match to TRBD1. The CDR3 contains 14 residues. In germline, CDR1 is MDHEN, CDR2 SYDVKM. V shed 6 bases, J shed 7 bases, and the junction held 8 bases outside the gene matches. In DNA form, the CDR3 reads TGTGCCAGCAGCCCTCCAGGGGGCGGCCAGCCCCAGCATTTT. Encoded protein: CASSPPGGGQPQHF.

This clone was recorded only once. The chain couples TRBV27 to TRBJ2-7; tentatively, D is TRBD1 or TRBD2 (5 bases each). The CDR3 is 15 amino acids. Trimming pared 3 bases from V and 2 bases from J, leaving 14 bases between. Germline values: CDR1 MNHEY, CDR2 SMNVEV (reference sequence). CDR3 sequence: CASSFGDHRTYEQYF. The CDR3 DNA reads as TGTGCCAGCAGTTTTGGGGACCACCGAACCTACGAGCAGTACTTC.

This clone showed up just a few times. The chain combines TRBV29-1 with TRBJ2-3, with 7 bases identical to TRBD1. V lost 8 bases to trimming and J lost 9 bases; unmatched junction nucleotides: 8. The CDR3 is 11 amino acids. Germline lookup yields CDR1 SQVTM and CDR2 ANQGSEA. DNA for the CDR3: TGCAGCCAGGGGGACCTTTTCACGCAGTATTTT. Translated, it gives CSQGDLFTQYF.

The chain carries TRBV6-1 and TRBJ1-5; 7 bases match TRBD1. In germline, CDR1 is MNHNS, CDR2 SASEGT. This CDR3 contains 16 residues. V shed 4 bases, J shed 5 bases, and the junction held 11 bases outside the gene matches. CDR3 in amino acids: CASSGEGGGGDQPQHF. The DNA for the CDR3 is TGTGCCAGCAGTGGGGAGGGAGGGGGCGGCGATCAGCCCCAGCATTTT.

This chain joins TRBV6-5 and TRBJ1-2; no clear D. The germline V and J ends were trimmed by 5 bases and 2 bases, with 9 bases remaining between them. Germline assignment: CDR1 MNHEY and CDR2 SVGAGI. The CDR3 loop spans 13 amino acids. CDR3 loop: CASSTNRNYGYTF. Written as DNA, the CDR3 is TGTGCCAGCAGTACGAATAGGAACTATGGCTACACCTTC.

This chain links TRBV28 with TRBJ2-2; no clear D gene. Germline lookup yields CDR1 MDHEN and CDR2 SYDVKM. Trimming left V 1 base short and J 3 bases short, with 0 bases between. CDR3 length: 12 residues. CDR3 amino acids: CASSLYTGELFF. CDR3 nucleotide sequence: TGTGCCAGCAGTTTATACACCGGGGAGCTGTTTTTT.

V gene TRBV7-9 combines with J gene TRBJ1-2; 9 bases agree with TRBD1. J lost 12 bases, V lost 5 bases, and 10 bases had no gene match. This CDR3 region has 13 residues. Germline V CDR1 and CDR2: SEHNR, FQNEAQ (reference sequence). The CDR3: CASSHSGTGPNTF. The CDR3 DNA follows: TGTGCCAGCAGCCACTCAGGGACAGGGCCCAACACCTTC.

This clone has more than one count but fewer than ten. Compared with germline, one end of the junction differs, possibly owing to a read error. The chain has TRBV9 and TRBJ2-1, with 7 bases identical to TRBD2. The CDR3 length is 14 residues. In germline, CDR1 is SGDLS, CDR2 YYNGEE. The CDR3 region is CASSVADGGREPFF. Here the CDR3 DNA reads TGTGCCAGCAGCGTAGCTGATGGGGGGAGGGAGCCGTTCTTC.

V usage is TRBV27 and J usage is TRBJ2-1, with D maybe TRBD2 (6 bases). Germline V gene data show CDR1 as MNHEY and CDR2 as SMNVEV (reference sequence). Trimming took 5 bases from V and 5 from J, leaving 13 bases between them. This CDR3 has 14 residues. This CDR3 reads CASSGGTYHNEQFF. Written as DNA, the CDR3 is TGTGCCAGCAGTGGAGGGACTTATCACAATGAGCAGTTCTTC.

Regarding this clone: The sample carries other DNA sequences with the same CDR3. The J gene is TRBJ2-7, the V gene TRBV6-6; D perhaps matches TRBD2 (5 bases). CDR1 and CDR2 from the germline V gene are MNHNY and SVGAGI (reference sequence). CDR3 length: 13 amino acids. V shed 3 bases and J shed 1 base, with 7 bases lying between them. The CDR3 coding sequence is TGTGCCAGCAGTTATACGGGATCCTACGAGCAGTACTTC. Translated: CASSYTGSYEQYF.

In its sample, this clone was seen a few times. The rearrangement joins TRBV27 to TRBJ2-7, with a weak D call TRBD2 (6 bases). Germline values: CDR1 MNHEY, CDR2 SMNVEV (reference sequence). Trimming removed 3 bases at V and 3 bases at J, with 12 bases between. The CDR3 runs 14 residues. CDR3 protein: CASSLTRGGYEQYF. CDR3 in DNA: TGTGCCAGCAGTTTGACTAGGGGAGGCTACGAGCAGTACTTC.

The chain employs TRBV10-2 and TRBJ2-7, with D perhaps matching TRBD2 (5 bases). Looked up from germline, CDR1 is WSHSY and CDR2 is SAAADI. There are 13 residues in the CDR3. Trimming took off 7 bases at V and 0 bases at J, with 10 bases between the two ends. The CDR3 region has the DNA TGCGCCAGCATGACGGGGTACTCCTACGAGCAGTACTTC. Translated: CASMTGYSYEQYF.

On this clone itself: The same CDR3 arises from other DNA sequences in this sample as well. The chain recombines TRBV6-5 with TRBJ2-5; D not resolved. V lost 4 bases to trimming and J lost 2 bases, with 2 bases between them. CDR1 and CDR2 from the germline V gene are MNHEY and SVGAGI. CDR3 size: 11 residues. The CDR3 DNA sequence: TGTGCCAGCAGTTCACAAGAGACCCAGTACTTC. Its protein is CASSSQETQYF.

This clone was seen only once. The CDR3 DNA sequence: TGTGCCAGCAGCCGGAACACTGAAGCTTTCTTT. Translated: CASSRNTEAFF. V is TRBV7-9 and J is TRBJ1-1; D remains ambiguous. V shed 5 bases and J shed 1 base, with 2 bases lying between them. The germline gives CDR1 SEHNR, CDR2 FQNEAQ (reference sequence). The CDR3 extends over 11 amino acids.

Here the CDR3 reads CASSLALSLPIAKNIQYF. The DNA for the CDR3 is TGTGCCAGCAGCTTAGCTCTAAGCCTCCCCATAGCCAAAAACATTCAGTACTTC. This sequence joins TRBV7-2 and TRBJ2-4, with D unclear. The CDR3 totals 18 residues. The V end was cut by 0 bases, the J end by 0 bases, with 15 bases between. The germline gives CDR1 SGHTA, CDR2 FQGNSA.

As concerns this clone: The junction does not match germline at one end; this may be a read error. CDR3 loop: CASSLSSYEQYF. In DNA, the CDR3 is TGTGCCAGCAGTTTAAGCTCCTACGAGCAGTACTTC. This rearrangement joins TRBV10-3 to TRBJ2-7; no definite D call. The CDR3 spans 12 residues. CDR1 and CDR2 from the germline V gene are ENHRY and SYGVKD.

This sequence joins TRBV13 and TRBJ2-5; no clear D. The CDR3 runs to 14 residues. The V and J ends lost 7 bases and 5 bases respectively, with 17 bases between them. The V gene's germline CDR1 is PRHDT and CDR2 FYEKMQ (reference sequence). CDR3 nucleotide sequence: TGTGCCAGCAACACTAAAGGGTTCGCGGAGACCCAGTACTTC. It encodes CASNTKGFAETQYF. The full variable domain, its missing parts supplied by reference TRBV13 and TRBJ2-5, is AAGVIQSPRHLIKEKRETATLKCYPIPRHDTVYWYQQGPGQDPQFLISFYEKMQSDKGSIPDRFSAQQFSDYHSELNMSSLELGDSALYFCASNTKGFAETQYFGPGTRLLVL.

The V and J genes are TRBV29-1 and TRBJ1-1; weak D call: TRBD1 (5 bases). CDR3 length: 14 amino acids. V gave up 1 base and J gave up 0 bases, with 9 bases separating them. Germline CDR1 and CDR2: SQVTM and ANQGSEA. The CDR3 spells CSVEGPTVNTEAFF. The DNA of the CDR3 is TGCAGCGTTGAAGGCCCGACAGTGAACACTGAAGCTTTCTTT.

The chain employs TRBV7-9 and TRBJ2-6; 7 bases fit TRBD2. The CDR3 has 17 amino acids. V trimming: 10 bases; J trimming: 4 bases; junction bases outside the gene matches: 16. Germline V gene data show CDR1 as SEHNR and CDR2 as FQNEAQ (reference sequence). CDR3 residues: CAITTPRGVSGANVLTF. CDR3 nucleotides: TGTGCCATCACGACTCCACGGGGGGTATCCGGGGCCAACGTCCTGACTTTC.

This chain joins TRBV5-6 and TRBJ2-7; TRBD1 aligns across 10 bases. V shed 3 bases, J shed 7 bases, and the junction held 4 bases outside the gene matches. The V gene's germline CDR1 is SGHDT and CDR2 YYEEEE. CDR3 length equals 13 residues. As DNA, the CDR3 is TGTGCCAGCAGCTATCCGGGACAGGGGGAGCAGTACTTC. Its translation is CASSYPGQGEQYF.